The 23 T cell receptor beta chains listed next were all sequenced from one sample in a study of T-cell memory formation after mild COVID-19. Via MiXCR, TCRdb re-called the 5' RACE reads, giving one row per CDR3 protein. The table lists under 350,000 distinct CDR3 sequences, 15% to 20% of them singletons, with roughly 25% in the top ten. Material: PBMCs or a T cell subset sorted from them (not recorded which). These receptors were collected from a man aged 18 to 29 who had mild COVID-19 (a few samples of this study predate the infection). Cell type and time point are not known.

In this sample, this clonotype turned up a few times. The chain uses TRBV6-5 and TRBJ1-5; 7 bases map to TRBD1. In germline, CDR1 is MNHEY, CDR2 SVGAGI. The CDR3 covers 17 residues. The V and J ends lost 5 bases and 0 bases, in that order; junction bases with no gene match: 10. The CDR3 here is CASSQRTGGYSNQPQHF. The CDR3 coding sequence is TGTGCCAGCAGTCAAAGGACAGGAGGTTATAGCAATCAGCCCCAGCATTTT.

This chain connects TRBV5-5 to TRBJ1-5; no reliable D call. The CDR3 has 15 residues. V was cut by 1 base and J by 4 bases, with 12 bases left in between. CDR1 is SGHKS, CDR2 YYEKEE, per germline (reference sequence). The CDR3 DNA reads TGTGCCAGCAGCTTGATGCGGGGTGCAAATCAGCCCCAGCATTTT. Protein: CASSLMRGANQPQHF. Supplemented by reference TRBV5-5 and TRBJ1-5, the full variable domain reads DAGVTQSPTHLIKTRGQQVTLRCSPISGHKSVSWYQQVLGQGPQFIFQYYEKEERGRGNFPDRFSARQFPNYSSELNVNALLLGDSALYLCASSLMRGANQPQHFGDGTRLSIL.

The chain carries TRBV20-1 and TRBJ2-4; D is unclear. Germline V gene data show CDR1 as DFQATT and CDR2 as SNEGSKA (reference sequence). Trimming took off 6 bases at V and 6 bases at J, with 15 bases between the two ends. The CDR3 covers 13 residues. DNA for the CDR3: TGCAGTGCAAACCGACGGACCCCAAACATTCAGTACTTC. Protein sequence: CSANRRTPNIQYF.

This clonotype has just a few counts. J is TRBJ1-2 and V is TRBV5-1; 7 bases map to TRBD1. Germline V gene data show CDR1 as SGHRS and CDR2 as YFSETQ. The CDR3 is 14 residues long. Germline trimming cut 4 bases from V and 4 bases from J; bases unmatched to any gene: 7. CDR3 bases: TGCGCCAGCAGCCGTACCCGGGACAGCTATGGCTACACCTTC. Translated, it gives CASSRTRDSYGYTF.

The rearrangement uses TRBV5-1 and TRBJ2-1; 9 nucleotides line up with TRBD2. Germline CDR1 and CDR2: SGHRS and YFSETQ. The CDR3 is 15 amino acids. V was clipped by 3 bases and J by 5 bases; unmatched bases: 6. CDR3 nucleotide sequence: TGCGCCAGCAGCTCCGGGACTAGCCACCACAATGAGCAGTTCTTC. It codes for CASSSGTSHHNEQFF.

The rearrangement links TRBV6-4 to TRBJ2-3, with 13 bases identical to TRBD2. The CDR3 has 15 amino acids. Germline CDR1 reads MRHNA; CDR2 reads SNTAGT. V lost 3 bases and J lost 9; bases outside the gene matches: 6. The CDR3 DNA reads as TGTGCCAGCAGTGAAGGACTAGCGGGGGTTGGGACGCAGTATTTT. Translating gives CASSEGLAGVGTQYF.

V usage is TRBV6-5 and J usage is TRBJ2-5, with D maybe TRBD1 (6 bases). The V and J ends lost 0 bases and 4 bases respectively, with 15 bases between them. CDR1 and CDR2 from the germline V gene are MNHEY and SVGAGI. This CDR3 spans 16 amino acids. The CDR3 loop is CASSYSTPLGAETQYF. The CDR3 nucleotides are TGTGCCAGCAGTTACTCGACCCCCCTGGGGGCAGAGACCCAGTACTTC.

J is TRBJ2-5 and V is TRBV15, with TRBD1 matching 11 bases. This CDR3 is 14 amino acids long. Trimming cost V 5 bases and J 4 bases; bases outside gene matches: 3. Germline V gives CDR1 LNHNV, CDR2 YYDKDF (reference sequence). The CDR3 DNA reads TGTGCCACCAGCGCGGGACAGGGGGGAGAGACCCAGTACTTC. Residues: CATSAGQGGETQYF. Full variable domain (outside the CDR3, taken from reference TRBV15 and TRBJ2-5): DAMVIQNPRYQVTQFGKPVTLSCSQTLNHNVMYWYQQKSSQAPKLLFHYYDKDFNNEADTPDNFQSRRPNTSFCFLDIRSPGLGDTAMYLCATSAGQGGETQYFGPGTRLLVL.

The rearrangement links TRBV6-5 to TRBJ1-5; TRBD1 might be the D (6 bases). The length of the CDR3 is 12 residues. The germline gives CDR1 MNHEY, CDR2 SVGAGI. V gave up 6 bases and J gave up 7 bases, with 10 bases separating them. CDR3 nucleotides: TGTGCCAGCAGAACAGGGTACCAGCCCCAGCATTTT. This sequence encodes CASRTGYQPQHF.

The chain recombines TRBV25-1 with TRBJ2-1; 12 bases are shared with TRBD1. V gave up 1 base and J gave up 7 bases; unmatched junction bases: 5. Germline lookup yields CDR1 MGHDK and CDR2 SYGVNS. The CDR3 has 16 residues. This chain's CDR3 is CASSEWGTGGRNEQFF. CDR3 DNA: TGTGCCAGCAGTGAATGGGGGACAGGGGGCCGTAATGAGCAGTTCTTC.

In its sample, this clonotype was seen a few times. CDR3 nucleotides: TGTGCCAGCAGGATAGGGTTCAATGAGCAGTTCTTC. It translates to CASRIGFNEQFF. The V call is TRBV2, the J call TRBJ2-1; unclear D gene. V dropped 6 bases and J dropped 6 bases, with 9 bases sitting between them. CDR1 SNHLY and CDR2 FYNNEI come from the germline V gene. The CDR3 loop spans 12 amino acids.

The chain combines TRBV3-1 with TRBJ1-2; D is unclear. The CDR3 extends over 11 amino acids. Germline CDR1 is LGHDT and CDR2 is YNNKEL (reference sequence). V was pared by 2 bases and J by 8 bases, with 6 bases between. This chain's CDR3 is CASSQLEGYTF. The CDR3 coding sequence is TGTGCCAGCAGCCAATTAGAAGGCTACACCTTC.

The chain has TRBV6-6 and TRBJ1-2, with D possibly TRBD1 on 5 matching bases. The CDR3 runs 13 residues. Germline V CDR1 and CDR2: MNHNY, SVGAGI (reference sequence). Between the trimmed V and J ends, which lost 4 bases and 9 bases, there was a span of 15 bases. CDR3 DNA sequence: TGTGCCAGCAGTTCACCTCAGGGTACGCGCTACACCTTC. Residues: CASSSPQGTRYTF.

The chain employs TRBV12-5 and TRBJ1-1; possible D gene TRBD1, 5 bases. The CDR3 has 15 amino acids. Germline CDR1 and CDR2: LGHNT and FRNRAP. V was clipped by 5 bases and J by 4 bases, with 17 bases between them. CDR3 loop: CASGRRGRVGTEAFF. For the CDR3, the DNA is TGTGCTAGTGGTCGTCGAGGCAGGGTGGGCACTGAAGCTTTCTTT.

The chain carries TRBV12-3 or TRBV12-4 and TRBJ1-5; D gene uncertain. The CDR3 is 12 residues long. V was cut by 7 bases and J by 6 bases, with 10 bases left in between. CDR3 sequence (DNA): TGTGCCAGCACCCGGTTCGGTCAGCCCCAGCATTTT. Its translation: CASTRFGQPQHF.

This chain uses TRBV9 with TRBJ1-2; no firm D call. The CDR3 is 13 residues long. Germline lookup yields CDR1 SGDLS and CDR2 YYNGEE. V lost 4 bases and J 8 bases, leaving 15 bases between the germline ends. Written as DNA, the CDR3 is TGTGCCAGCAGCAAACGGACGGAATGGGGCTACACCTTC. Its protein is CASSKRTEWGYTF.

This clonotype was observed at least ten times. The genes are TRBV7-2 and TRBJ2-1, with 12 nucleotides matching TRBD2. Germline trimming cut 5 bases from V and 4 bases from J; bases unmatched to any gene: 3. The CDR3 is 15 residues long. Germline assignment: CDR1 SGHTA and CDR2 FQGNSA. In DNA form, the CDR3 reads TGTGCCAGCAGCGCCACTAGCGGGGGGTACAATGAGCAGTTCTTC. Protein product: CASSATSGGYNEQFF.

This chain uses TRBV5-1 with TRBJ1-5; D is unclear. This CDR3 contains 15 residues. Per the germline V gene, CDR1 is SGHRS and CDR2 is YFSETQ. V gave up 4 bases and J gave up 0 bases, with 11 bases separating them. Here the CDR3 reads CASSPDGNSNQPQHF. CDR3 bases: TGCGCCAGCAGCCCGGACGGGAATAGCAATCAGCCCCAGCATTTT. Filled out from reference TRBV5-1 and TRBJ1-5, the complete variable domain reads KAGVTQTPRYLIKTRGQQVTLSCSPISGHRSVSWYQQTPGQGLQFLFEYFSETQRNKGNFPGRFSGRQFSNSRSEMNVSTLELGDSALYLCASSPDGNSNQPQHFGDGTRLSIL.

This rearrangement joins TRBV28 to TRBJ2-3; D perhaps matches TRBD2 (6 bases). CDR1 and CDR2 from the germline V gene are MDHEN and SYDVKM. The CDR3 has 15 amino acids. Trimming pared 2 bases from V and 15 bases from J, leaving 24 bases between. CDR3 DNA sequence: TGTGCCAGCAGTTTAGTAGTGGGGACCACCGACGGGGGATATTTT. Its protein product is CASSLVVGTTDGGYF.

V is TRBV5-1 and J is TRBJ1-2; D remains ambiguous. Trimming pared 1 base from V and 10 bases from J, leaving 14 bases between. The CDR3 length is 13 residues. CDR1 is SGHRS and CDR2 is YFSETQ in the germline V gene. The CDR3 loop is CASSLFGESDYTF. The CDR3 DNA reads TGCGCCAGCAGCTTGTTCGGGGAGTCTGACTACACCTTC.

This clonotype was seen only a few times. The CDR3 bases are TGCGCCAGCAGCACCCTAGCGGGCAGCACAGATACGCAGTATTTT. Its translation: CASSTLAGSTDTQYF. V gene TRBV4-3 combines with J gene TRBJ2-3; 8 nucleotides align to TRBD2. The CDR3 is made up of 15 amino acids. Germline V gene data show CDR1 as LGHNA and CDR2 as YSLEER. The V segment lost 5 bases and the J segment 0 bases; nucleotides outside the gene matches: 4.

In this sample, this clonotype turned up many times. This chain links TRBV5-1 with TRBJ1-1, with D maybe TRBD1 (5 bases). The CDR3 is made up of 16 amino acids. Trimming removed 0 bases at V and 0 bases at J, with 12 bases between. Germline CDR1 SGHRS, CDR2 YFSETQ. The CDR3 DNA follows: TGCGCCAGCAGCTTGGAGGGACGGAACATGAACACTGAAGCTTTCTTT. Its translation: CASSLEGRNMNTEAFF.

This clonotype has more than one count but fewer than ten. The V and J genes are TRBV5-1 and TRBJ2-1; possibly TRBD1 or TRBD2 for D (5 bases each). This CDR3 spans 14 amino acids. Germline CDR1 is SGHRS and CDR2 is YFSETQ. With 0 bases removed from V and 4 bases from J, the gap between germline ends came to 8 bases. As DNA, the CDR3 is TGCGCCAGCAGCTTGGAGGGGAGATACAATGAGCAGTTCTTC. Encoded protein: CASSLEGRYNEQFF. Full variable domain (missing parts from reference TRBV5-1 and TRBJ2-1): KAGVTQTPRYLIKTRGQQVTLSCSPISGHRSVSWYQQTPGQGLQFLFEYFSETQRNKGNFPGRFSGRQFSNSRSEMNVSTLELGDSALYLCASSLEGRYNEQFFGPGTRLTVL.